Listed below are T cell receptor beta chains from one sample, sequenced in a study of post-analysis software for immune sequencing data. Using its own MiXCR run on the PCR reads, TCRdb lists one record per CDR3 protein. The sample holds 750,000 to 950,000 distinct CDR3 sequences, under 70% seen once. The sample comprised blood. The source of these receptors is a girl aged 10 to 17 with multiple sclerosis. The conserved cysteine and the conserved F or W are not part of the CDR3 here.

TRBV6-2/TRBV6-3	TRBJ2-7	ASSGSGRAWSYEQY
TRBV20-1	TRBJ2-7	SARGLHSYEQY
TRBV29-1	TRBJ2-3	SVDEGFTDTQY
TRBV20-1	.	SAPKSPREPYEQY
TRBV27	TRBJ2-7	ASSIDAGVYEQY
TRBV6-2/TRBV6-3	TRBJ1-2	ASSYLHGYT
TRBV7-9	TRBJ2-1	ASSYSTAGSEQF
TRBV29-1	TRBJ2-3	SVGTALRTDTQY
TRBV3-1	TRBJ2-6	ASSQAVRGRQT
TRBV6-2/TRBV6-3	TRBJ2-1	ASSYSAGSGNEQF
TRBV6-6	TRBJ1-2	ASSYQDYGYT
TRBV5-4	TRBJ2-2	ASSLESSGNTGELF
TRBV20-1	TRBJ2-3	SGLSGGSDTQY
TRBV7-6	TRBJ2-3	ASSFKLAGAADTQY
TRBV6-5	TRBJ2-3	ASSYSIPGLRGSTDTQY
TRBV12-3/TRBV12-4	TRBJ1-4	ASSPGGARSEKLF
TRBV5-1	TRBJ2-1	ASSLVLLAGTSSYNEQF
TRBV5-1	TRBJ2-5	ASRPQGQETQY
TRBV29-1	TRBJ2-4	SADRLAGDPAPYNEQY
TRBV15	.	ATSRGQTGFIEDEQY
TRBV29-1	.	SVEISDRYEQY
TRBV6-6	TRBJ2-3	ASSRMDTQY
TRBV29-1	TRBJ2-1	SVELAGGPETYNEQF
TRBV12-3/TRBV12-4	TRBJ2-1	ASGTGSAHNEQF
TRBV20-1	TRBJ2-7	SARDGIRDMASHEQY
TRBV11-2	TRBJ2-1	ASSLETGEGWWYNEQF
TRBV9	TRBJ1-2	ASSVEGGKGDYGYT
TRBV10-3	TRBJ1-2	AISGIGGNGYT
TRBV29-1	TRBJ1-4	SGSQTGEKLF
TRBV29-1	TRBJ2-7	SVELAGAYNEQY
TRBV12-3/TRBV12-4	TRBJ2-1	ASSLTTLPEEQF
TRBV6-2/TRBV6-3	TRBJ2-2	ASKSGGTTGELF
TRBV29-1	TRBJ2-1	SVDVLALSYNEQF
TRBV12-3/TRBV12-4	TRBJ2-2	ASTLGGGNTGELF
TRBV27	TRBJ1-1	AGSPRDRNTEAF
TRBV16	TRBJ2-1	ASSPFGVSYNEQF
TRBV6-5	TRBJ1-2	ASSCSMAGYGYT
TRBV2	TRBJ2-7	ASREDRTYEQY
TRBV20-1	TRBJ1-2	SAGALRYGYT
TRBV6-5	TRBJ2-4	ASTSLSGGVWKQY
TRBV20-1	TRBJ1-1	SASGRLGGRTEAF
TRBV7-2	TRBJ1-1	ASSPPRARTEAF
TRBV14	TRBJ2-3	ASSLGRDFTYTDTQY
TRBV5-1	TRBJ2-7	ASSSTSGRAKYEQY
TRBV3-1	TRBJ2-7	ASSPVGGETYEQY
TRBV5-5	TRBJ2-1	TSSPDRTGGSEQF
TRBV6-5	TRBJ2-1	ASSYGQGFVDEQF
TRBV7-9	TRBJ2-2	ASSLAPLPAAGELF
TRBV5-1	TRBJ1-2	ASSPQGDISGYT
TRBV6-4	TRBJ2-5	ASSARGGAETQY
TRBV29-1	TRBJ2-3	SVEIGADTQY
TRBV7-9	TRBJ2-3	ASSLALTTGSNSDTQY
TRBV12-3/TRBV12-4	TRBJ2-7	ASSFGGGRPYKQY
TRBV29-1	TRBJ2-7	SVERDRVSEQY
TRBV7-8	TRBJ2-7	ASSWGVAGNYEQY
TRBV9	TRBJ2-3	ASSVESGAFTDTQY